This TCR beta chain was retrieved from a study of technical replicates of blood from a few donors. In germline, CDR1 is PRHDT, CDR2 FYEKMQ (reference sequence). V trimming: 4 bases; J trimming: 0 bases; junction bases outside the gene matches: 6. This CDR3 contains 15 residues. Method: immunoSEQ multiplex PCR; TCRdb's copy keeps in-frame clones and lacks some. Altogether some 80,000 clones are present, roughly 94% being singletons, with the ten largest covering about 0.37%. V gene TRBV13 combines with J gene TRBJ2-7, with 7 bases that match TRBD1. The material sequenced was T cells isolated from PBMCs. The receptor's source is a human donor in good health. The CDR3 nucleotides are TGTGCCAGCAGCTACAGGGGCGAAAGCTCCTACGAGCAGTACTTC. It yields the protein CASSYRGESSYEQYF.